Listed here is a single TCR beta chain. These data originate in a study of cytomegalovirus exposure and HLA in healthy donors. V was cut by 6 bases and J by 5 bases, with 14 bases left in between. Germline V gene sequence: CDR1 ENHRY, CDR2 SYGVKD. This CDR3 is built from 15 residues. Vbeta (60) and Jbeta (13) primers were used in the PCR. Libraries were prepared by immunoSEQ multiplex PCR; TCRdb keeps only in-frame clonotypes and omits some of them. The data contain roughly 110,000 clones, 70% of them singletons. Sequencing was performed on PBMCs. This TCR came from a man aged 25 to 45 in good health and CMV-seropositive. V gene TRBV10-3 combines with J gene TRBJ1-6; possibly TRBD1 for D (6 bases). CDR3 in DNA: TGTGCCATCAGAGCTAGGGGGTCTAATAATTCACCCCTCCACTTT. This sequence encodes CAIRARGSNNSPLHF.